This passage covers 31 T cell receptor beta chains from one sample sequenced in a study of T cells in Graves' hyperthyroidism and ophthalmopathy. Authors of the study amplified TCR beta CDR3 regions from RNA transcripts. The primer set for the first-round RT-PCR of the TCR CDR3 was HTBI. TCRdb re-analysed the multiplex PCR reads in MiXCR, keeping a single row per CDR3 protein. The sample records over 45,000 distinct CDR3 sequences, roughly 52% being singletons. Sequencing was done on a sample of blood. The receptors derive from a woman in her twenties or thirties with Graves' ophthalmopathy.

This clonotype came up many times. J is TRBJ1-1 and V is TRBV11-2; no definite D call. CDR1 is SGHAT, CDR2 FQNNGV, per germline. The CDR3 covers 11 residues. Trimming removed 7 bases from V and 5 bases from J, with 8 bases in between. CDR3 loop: CASTYGTEAFF. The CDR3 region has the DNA TGTGCCAGCACCTATGGGACTGAAGCTTTCTTT.

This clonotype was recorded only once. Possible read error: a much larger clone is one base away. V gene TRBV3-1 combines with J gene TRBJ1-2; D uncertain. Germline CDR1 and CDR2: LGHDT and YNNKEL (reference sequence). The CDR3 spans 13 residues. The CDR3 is CASSPSLSGGHTF. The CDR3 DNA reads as TGTGCCAGCAGCCCCTCCCTTTCGGGTGGCCACACCTTC.

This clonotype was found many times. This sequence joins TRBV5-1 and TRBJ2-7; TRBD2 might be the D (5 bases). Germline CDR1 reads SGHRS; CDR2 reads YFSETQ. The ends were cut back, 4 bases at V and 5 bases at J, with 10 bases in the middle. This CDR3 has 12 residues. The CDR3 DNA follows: TGCGCCAGCAGCCAGCGGTGGGACGAGCAGTACTTC. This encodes CASSQRWDEQYF.

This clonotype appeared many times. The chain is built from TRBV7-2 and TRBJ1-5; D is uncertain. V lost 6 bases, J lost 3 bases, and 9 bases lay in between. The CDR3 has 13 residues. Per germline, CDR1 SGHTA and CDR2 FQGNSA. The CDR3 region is CASSPELNQPQHF. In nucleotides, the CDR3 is TGTGCCAGCAGTCCGGAACTCAATCAGCCCCAGCATTTT.

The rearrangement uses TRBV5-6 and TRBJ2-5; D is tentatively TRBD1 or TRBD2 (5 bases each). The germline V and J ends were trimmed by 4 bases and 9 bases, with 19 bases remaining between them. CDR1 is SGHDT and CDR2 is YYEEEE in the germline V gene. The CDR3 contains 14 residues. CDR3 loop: CASSLGTGDRPQYF. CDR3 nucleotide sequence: TGTGCCAGCAGCCTAGGGACCGGCGATAGGCCCCAGTACTTC.

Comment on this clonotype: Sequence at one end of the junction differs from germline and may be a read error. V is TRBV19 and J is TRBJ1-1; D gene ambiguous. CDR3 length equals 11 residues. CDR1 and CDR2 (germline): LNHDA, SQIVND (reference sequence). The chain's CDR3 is CASGIFGEAFF. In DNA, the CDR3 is TGTGCCAGTGGTATCTTTGGCGAAGCTTTCTTT.

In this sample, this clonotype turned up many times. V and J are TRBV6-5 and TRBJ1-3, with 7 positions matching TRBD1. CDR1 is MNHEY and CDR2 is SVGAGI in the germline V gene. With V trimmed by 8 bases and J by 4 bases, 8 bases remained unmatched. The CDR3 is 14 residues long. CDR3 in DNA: TGTGCCAGCTCCGACAGGGTCGGAGGAAACACCATATATTTT. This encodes CASSDRVGGNTIYF.

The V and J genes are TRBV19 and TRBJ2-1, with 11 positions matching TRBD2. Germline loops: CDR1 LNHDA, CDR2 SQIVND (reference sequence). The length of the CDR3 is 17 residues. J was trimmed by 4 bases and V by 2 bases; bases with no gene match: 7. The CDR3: CASSITRRLAGYNEQFF. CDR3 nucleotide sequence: TGTGCCAGTAGTATAACCCGAAGACTAGCGGGGTACAATGAGCAGTTCTTC.

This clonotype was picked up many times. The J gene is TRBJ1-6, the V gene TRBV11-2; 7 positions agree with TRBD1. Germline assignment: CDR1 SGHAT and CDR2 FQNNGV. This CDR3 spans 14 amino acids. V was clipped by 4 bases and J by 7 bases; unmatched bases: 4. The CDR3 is CASSWDSRNSPLHF. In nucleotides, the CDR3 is TGTGCCAGCAGCTGGGACAGCCGGAATTCACCCCTCCACTTT.

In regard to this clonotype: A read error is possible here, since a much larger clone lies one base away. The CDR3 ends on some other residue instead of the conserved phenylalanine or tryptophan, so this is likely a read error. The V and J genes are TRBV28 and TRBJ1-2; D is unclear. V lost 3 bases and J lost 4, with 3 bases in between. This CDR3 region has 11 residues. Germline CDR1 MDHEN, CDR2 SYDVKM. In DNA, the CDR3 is TGTGCCAGCAGTTTCTTCTATGGCTACACCTCC. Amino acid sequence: CASSFFYGYTS.

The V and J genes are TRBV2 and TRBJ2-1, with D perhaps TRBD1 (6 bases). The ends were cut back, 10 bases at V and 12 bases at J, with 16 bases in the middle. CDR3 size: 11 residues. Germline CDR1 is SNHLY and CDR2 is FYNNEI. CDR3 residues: CATQGYDTQFF. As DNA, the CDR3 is TGTGCCACGCAGGGGTACGATACGCAGTTCTTC. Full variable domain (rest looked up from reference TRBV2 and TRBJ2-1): EPEVTQTPSHQVTQMGQEVILRCVPISNHLYFYWYRQILGQKVEFLVSFYNNEISEKSEIFDDQFSVERPDGSNFTLKIRSTKLEDSAMYFCATQGYDTQFFGPGTRLTVL.

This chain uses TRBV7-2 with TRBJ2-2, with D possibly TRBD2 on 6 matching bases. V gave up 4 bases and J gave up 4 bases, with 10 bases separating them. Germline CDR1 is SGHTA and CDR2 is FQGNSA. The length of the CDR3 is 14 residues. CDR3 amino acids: CASSWGDLTGELFF. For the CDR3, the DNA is TGTGCCAGCAGCTGGGGGGACCTCACCGGGGAGCTGTTTTTT.

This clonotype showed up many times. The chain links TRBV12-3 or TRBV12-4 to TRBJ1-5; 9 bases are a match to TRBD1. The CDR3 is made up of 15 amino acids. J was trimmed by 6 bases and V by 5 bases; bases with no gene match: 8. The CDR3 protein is CASSPRQGGSQPQHF. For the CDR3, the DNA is TGTGCCAGCAGTCCCCGACAGGGGGGCAGTCAGCCCCAGCATTTT.

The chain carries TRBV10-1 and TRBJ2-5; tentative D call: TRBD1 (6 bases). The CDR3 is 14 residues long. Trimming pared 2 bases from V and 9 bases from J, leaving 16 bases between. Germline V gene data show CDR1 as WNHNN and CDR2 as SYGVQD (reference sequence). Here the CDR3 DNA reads TGCGCCAGCAGTGAGGGGTCAGGGGATCAGCCCCAGTACTTC. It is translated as CASSEGSGDQPQYF.

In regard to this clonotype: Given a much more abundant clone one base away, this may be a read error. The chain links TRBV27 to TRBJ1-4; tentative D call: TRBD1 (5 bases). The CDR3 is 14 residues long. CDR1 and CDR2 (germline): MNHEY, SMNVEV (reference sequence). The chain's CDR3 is CASSSRQGGERLFF. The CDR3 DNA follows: TGTGCCAGCAGTTCCCGCCAGGGTGGTGAAAGACTGTTTTTT.

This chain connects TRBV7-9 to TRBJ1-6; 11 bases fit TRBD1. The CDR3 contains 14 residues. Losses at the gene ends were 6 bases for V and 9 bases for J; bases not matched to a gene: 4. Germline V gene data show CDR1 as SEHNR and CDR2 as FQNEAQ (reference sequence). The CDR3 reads CASSTGTGGSPLHF. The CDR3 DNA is TGTGCCAGCAGTACCGGGACAGGGGGTTCACCCCTCCACTTT.

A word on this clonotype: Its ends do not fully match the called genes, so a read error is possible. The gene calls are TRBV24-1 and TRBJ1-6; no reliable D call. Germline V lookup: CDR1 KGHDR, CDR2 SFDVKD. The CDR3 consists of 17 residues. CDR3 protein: CATSDFQAGSYNSPLHF. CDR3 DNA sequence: TGTGCCACCAGTGATTTCCAGGCGGGCTCCTACAATTCACCCCTCCACTTT.

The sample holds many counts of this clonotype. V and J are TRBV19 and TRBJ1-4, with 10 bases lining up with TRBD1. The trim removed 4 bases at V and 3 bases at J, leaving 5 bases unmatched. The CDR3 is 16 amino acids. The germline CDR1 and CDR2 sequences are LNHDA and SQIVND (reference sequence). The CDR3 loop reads CASSRQGASANEKLFF. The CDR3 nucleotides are TGTGCCAGTAGTAGACAGGGGGCGTCAGCTAATGAAAAACTGTTTTTT.

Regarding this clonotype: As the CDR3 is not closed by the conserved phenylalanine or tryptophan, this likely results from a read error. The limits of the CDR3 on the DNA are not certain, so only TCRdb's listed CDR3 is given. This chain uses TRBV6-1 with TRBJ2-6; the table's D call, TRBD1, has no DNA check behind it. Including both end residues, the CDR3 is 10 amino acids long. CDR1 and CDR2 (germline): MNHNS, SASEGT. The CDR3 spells CASSERDRDT.

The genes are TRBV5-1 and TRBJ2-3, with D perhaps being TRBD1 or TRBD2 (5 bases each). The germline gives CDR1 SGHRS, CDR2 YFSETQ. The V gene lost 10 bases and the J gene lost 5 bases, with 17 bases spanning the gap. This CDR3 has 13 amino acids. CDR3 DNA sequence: TGCGCCGGCAACTGGGGGATCATAGATACGCAGTATTTT. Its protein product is CAGNWGIIDTQYF.

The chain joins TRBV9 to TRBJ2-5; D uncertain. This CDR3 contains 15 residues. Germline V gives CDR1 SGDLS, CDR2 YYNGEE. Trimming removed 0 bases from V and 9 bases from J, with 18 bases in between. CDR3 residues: CASSVDWDSNQPQYF. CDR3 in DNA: TGTGCCAGCAGCGTAGATTGGGATAGCAATCAGCCCCAGTACTTC.

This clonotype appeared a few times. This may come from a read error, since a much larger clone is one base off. For the CDR3, the DNA is TGCGCCAGCGGCCAAGCGGGCAGGGGAGGGGTGAGCAATCAGCCCCAGCATTTT. Its protein product is CASGQAGRGGVSNQPQHF. The chain links TRBV4-1 to TRBJ1-5; D is possibly TRBD1 (6 bases). Germline CDR1 and CDR2: MGHRA and YSYEKL. The CDR3 sequence is 18 residues long.

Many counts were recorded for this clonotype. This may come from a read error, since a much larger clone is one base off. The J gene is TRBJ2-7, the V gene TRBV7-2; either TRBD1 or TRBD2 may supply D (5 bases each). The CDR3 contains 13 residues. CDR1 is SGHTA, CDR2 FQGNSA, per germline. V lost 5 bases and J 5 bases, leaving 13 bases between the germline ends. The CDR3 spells CASSRDGANEQYF. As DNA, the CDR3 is TGTGCCAGCAGCCGGGACGGGGCGAACGAGCAGTACTTC.

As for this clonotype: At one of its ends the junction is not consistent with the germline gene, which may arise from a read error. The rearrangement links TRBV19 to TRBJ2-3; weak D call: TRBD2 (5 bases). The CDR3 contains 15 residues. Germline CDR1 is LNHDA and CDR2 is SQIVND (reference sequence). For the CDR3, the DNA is TGTGCCAGTAGTATAGGAGCACCTAGCACAGACACGCAGTATTTT. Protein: CASSIGAPSTDTQYF.

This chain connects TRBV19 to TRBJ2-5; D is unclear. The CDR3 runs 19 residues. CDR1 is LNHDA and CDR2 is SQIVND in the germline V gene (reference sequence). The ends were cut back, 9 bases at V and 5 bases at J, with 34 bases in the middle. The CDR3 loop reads CASSQEEEGASFRVETQYF. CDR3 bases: TGTGCCAGCAGCCAAGAAGAGGAAGGAGCTAGTTTTAGGGTGGAGACCCAGTACTTC.

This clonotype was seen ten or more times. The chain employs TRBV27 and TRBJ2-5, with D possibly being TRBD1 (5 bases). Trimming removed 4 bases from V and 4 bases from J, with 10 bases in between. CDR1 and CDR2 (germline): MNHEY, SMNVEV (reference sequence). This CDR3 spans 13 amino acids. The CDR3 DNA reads TGTGCCAGCAGTTCAGGGTTGGGAGAGACCCAGTACTTC. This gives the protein CASSSGLGETQYF.

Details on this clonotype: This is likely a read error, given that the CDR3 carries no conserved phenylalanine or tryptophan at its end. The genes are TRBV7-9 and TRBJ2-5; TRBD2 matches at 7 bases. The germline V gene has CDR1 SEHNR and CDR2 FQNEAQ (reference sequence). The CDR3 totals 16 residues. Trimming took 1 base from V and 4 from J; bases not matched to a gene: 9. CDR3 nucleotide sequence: TGTGCCAGCAGCTTAGATGGGTCTGGGGGGGGAGAGACCCAGTACTGC. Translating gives CASSLDGSGGGETQYC.

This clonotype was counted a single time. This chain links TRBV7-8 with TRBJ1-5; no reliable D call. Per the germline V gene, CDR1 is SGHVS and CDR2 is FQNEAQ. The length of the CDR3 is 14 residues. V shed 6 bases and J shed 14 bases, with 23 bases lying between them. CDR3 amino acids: CASRPLAGVLREHF. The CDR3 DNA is TGTGCCAGCAGGCCGTTAGCGGGAGTCCTGCGCGAGCATTTT.

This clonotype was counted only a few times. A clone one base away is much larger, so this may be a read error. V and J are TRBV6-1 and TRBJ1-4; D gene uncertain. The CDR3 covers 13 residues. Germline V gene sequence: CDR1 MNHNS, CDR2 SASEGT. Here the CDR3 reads CASRTATSEKLFF. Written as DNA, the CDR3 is TGTGCCAGCAGGACTGCTACTAGTGAAAAACTGTTTTTT.

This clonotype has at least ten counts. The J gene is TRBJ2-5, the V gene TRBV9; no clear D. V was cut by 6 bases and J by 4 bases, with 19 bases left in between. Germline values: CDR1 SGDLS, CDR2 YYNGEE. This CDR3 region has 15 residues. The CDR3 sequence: CASTAEGRSSETQYF. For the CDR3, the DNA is TGTGCCAGCACCGCCGAAGGGCGCAGCTCAGAGACCCAGTACTTC.

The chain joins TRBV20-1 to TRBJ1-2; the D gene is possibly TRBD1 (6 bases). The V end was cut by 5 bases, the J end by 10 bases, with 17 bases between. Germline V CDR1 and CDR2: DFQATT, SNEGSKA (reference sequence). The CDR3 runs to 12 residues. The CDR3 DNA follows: TGCAGTGCTCCAGGGGCTAGCCAAGCCTACACCTTC. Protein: CSAPGASQAYTF.